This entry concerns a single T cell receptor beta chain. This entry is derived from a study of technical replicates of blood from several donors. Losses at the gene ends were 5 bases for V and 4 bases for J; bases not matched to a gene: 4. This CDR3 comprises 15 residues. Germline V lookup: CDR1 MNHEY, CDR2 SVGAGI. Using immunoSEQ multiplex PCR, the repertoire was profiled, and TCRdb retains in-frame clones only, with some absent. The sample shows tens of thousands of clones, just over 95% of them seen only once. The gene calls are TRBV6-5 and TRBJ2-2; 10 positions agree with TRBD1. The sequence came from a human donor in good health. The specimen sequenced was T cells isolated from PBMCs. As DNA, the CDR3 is TGTGCCAGCAGTAGGGGACAGGGGTCCACCGGGGAGCTGTTTTTT. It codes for CASSRGQGSTGELFF.